The entry below describes one T cell receptor beta chain. Antigen unknown. The donors, all healthy, were Caucasians living in Russia, aged 6 to 90. Each donor had around 9.2 milliliters of peripheral blood drawn. Samples each yielded at least 5 micrograms of total RNA. The source of the sample is a study of blood T cells in healthy people across ages. A J-beta primer mix and a sample-barcoded 5' primer were used in a second PCR of roughly 7 to 12 cycles. TCRdb re-analysed the 5' RACE reads in MiXCR, keeping a single row per CDR3 protein. This sample carries fewer than 750,000 distinct CDR3 sequences, around 48% of them seen once, and the ten largest clones take approximately 25%. This CDR3 comprises 16 residues. The germline V gene encodes CDR1 SQVTM and CDR2 ANQGSEA. Trimming removed 6 bases from V and 3 bases from J; junction bases left unmatched: 15. Findings and caveats of the study: There were more naive CD4+ cells and higher diversity in long-lived donors than in aged donors.

The sample was blood. The rearrangement links TRBV29-1 to TRBJ2-3; 7 nucleotides match TRBD1. The clonotype comes from a man aged 80 or over in good health. The DNA for the CDR3 is TGCAGCGTCGCAGGGTCGCAGGTACAGGGGACAGATACGCAGTATTTT. Residues: CSVAGSQVQGTDTQYF.